The 19 T cell receptor beta chains below come from one sample, sequenced in a study of blood T cells in healthy people across ages. A second PCR, run for about 6 to 11 cycles, used a sample-barcoded 5' primer plus a J-beta primer mix. MiXCR, run by TCRdb on the 5' RACE reads, gives a single entry per CDR3 protein. Of about a million distinct CDR3 sequences in the sample, roughly half were seen once. The specimen was blood. The origin of the receptors is a woman in her sixties or seventies in good health.

J is TRBJ2-7 and V is TRBV4-1, with D tentatively TRBD1 (6 bases). V dropped 1 base and J dropped 3 bases, with 13 bases sitting between them. CDR1 and CDR2 from the germline V gene are MGHRA and YSYEKL. There are 15 residues in the CDR3. The CDR3 bases are TGCGCCAGCAGCCAAGTCGTTGGGGGCCGCTACGAGCAGTACTTC. Its translation is CASSQVVGGRYEQYF.

This clonotype was found a few times. The rearrangement joins TRBV29-1 to TRBJ2-3, with 9 nucleotides matching TRBD1. Germline V gives CDR1 SQVTM, CDR2 ANQGSEA. With V trimmed by 8 bases and J by 3 bases, 12 bases remained unmatched. There are 15 residues in the CDR3. The CDR3 DNA is TGCAGCACAGCCGGGACAGGGTATGGAACAGATACGCAGTATTTT. This codes for CSTAGTGYGTDTQYF.

V gene TRBV5-1 combines with J gene TRBJ2-3; 9 bases match TRBD2. Trimming at V came to 4 bases and at J to 2 bases, leaving 11 bases not matched to a gene. This CDR3 has 17 amino acids. Germline loops: CDR1 SGHRS, CDR2 YFSETQ. The CDR3 sequence is CASSPGGLAVPTDTQYF. The CDR3, as DNA: TGCGCCAGCAGCCCGGGGGGACTAGCCGTACCCACAGATACGCAGTATTTT.

The chain recombines TRBV5-6 with TRBJ2-3, with D possibly being TRBD1 (5 bases). Per the germline V gene, CDR1 is SGHDT and CDR2 is YYEEEE. Trimming took off 4 bases at V and 0 bases at J, with 15 bases between the two ends. CDR3 size: 16 residues. The CDR3 spells CASSEVGPLSTDTQYF. CDR3 bases: TGTGCCAGCAGCGAAGTGGGGCCCCTTAGCACAGATACGCAGTATTTT.

This clonotype was recorded a few times. This chain joins TRBV29-1 and TRBJ1-2; perhaps TRBD1 as D (5 bases). V was shortened by 3 bases and J by 4 bases, with 15 bases between the two germline ends. Per the germline V gene, CDR1 is SQVTM and CDR2 is ANQGSEA. The CDR3 length is 14 residues. This chain's CDR3 is CSVDLTDFLYGYTF. The CDR3 DNA is TGCAGCGTTGATCTGACAGACTTTCTCTATGGCTACACCTTC.

V usage is TRBV20-1 and J usage is TRBJ2-7; D gene ambiguous. Trimming removed 3 bases at V and 3 bases at J, with 15 bases between. Germline CDR1 DFQATT, CDR2 SNEGSKA (reference sequence). There are 14 residues in the CDR3. The CDR3 reads CSASTGGRIYEQYF. The DNA for the CDR3 is TGCAGTGCTAGCACGGGTGGCAGGATCTACGAGCAGTACTTC.

In its sample, this clonotype was seen a few times. This chain links TRBV29-1 with TRBJ2-6, with D unclear. V lost 6 bases and J lost 1, with 7 bases in between. Germline values: CDR1 SQVTM, CDR2 ANQGSEA. The length of the CDR3 is 13 residues. The CDR3 DNA sequence: TGCAGCGTAGGGTTTTCTGGGGCCAACGTCCTGACTTTC. It specifies CSVGFSGANVLTF.

The chain recombines TRBV7-2 with TRBJ2-1; 7 bases agree with TRBD2. CDR1 and CDR2 from the germline V gene are SGHTA and FQGNSA. V lost 5 bases, J lost 2 bases, and 3 bases stayed unmatched. The CDR3 has 14 residues. The CDR3 sequence is CASSVGGTYNEQFF. DNA of the CDR3: TGTGCCAGCAGCGTGGGGGGGACCTACAATGAGCAGTTCTTC. Using reference TRBV7-2 and TRBJ2-1 for the parts outside the CDR3, the full variable domain is GAGVSQSPSNKVTEKGKDVELRCDPISGHTALYWYRQSLGQGLEFLIYFQGNSAPDKSGLPSDRFSAERTGGSVSTLTIQRTQQEDSAVYLCASSVGGTYNEQFFGPGTRLTVL.

The chain recombines TRBV24-1 with TRBJ2-5, with D perhaps TRBD1 (6 bases). V was shortened by 9 bases and J by 2 bases, with 15 bases between the two germline ends. The CDR3 has 14 amino acids. The germline gives CDR1 KGHDR, CDR2 SFDVKD. The chain's CDR3 is CATQRTGKQETQYF. In DNA form, the CDR3 reads TGTGCCACCCAGAGAACAGGGAAACAAGAGACCCAGTACTTC.

The rearrangement joins TRBV9 to TRBJ2-7; 9 nucleotides match TRBD2. The CDR3 extends over 14 amino acids. Trimming cost V 4 bases and J 7 bases; bases outside gene matches: 9. Per germline, CDR1 SGDLS and CDR2 YYNGEE. CDR3 sequence: CASSMLGTSREQYF. The CDR3 DNA reads as TGTGCCAGCAGCATGCTTGGGACTAGCCGGGAGCAGTACTTC.

The rearrangement joins TRBV9 to TRBJ2-4; 8 positions match TRBD2. Germline assignment: CDR1 SGDLS and CDR2 YYNGEE. The CDR3 length is 14 residues. Germline trimming cut 4 bases from V and 8 bases from J; bases unmatched to any gene: 8. CDR3 sequence: CASSTRPGGDIQYF. DNA of the CDR3: TGTGCCAGCAGCACCCGGCCGGGAGGGGACATTCAGTACTTC.

V is TRBV20-1 and J is TRBJ1-1; no firm D call. This CDR3 contains 13 residues. The V gene lost 0 bases and the J gene lost 5 bases, with 10 bases spanning the gap. Germline V CDR1 and CDR2: DFQATT, SNEGSKA (reference sequence). CDR3 coding DNA: TGCAGTGCTAGAGATGGACGGTCTACTGAAGCTTTCTTT. Translation gives CSARDGRSTEAFF.

This clonotype was picked up one time. The chain recombines TRBV15 with TRBJ2-2; 7 nucleotides match TRBD2. With 5 bases clipped from V and 2 bases from J, the junction kept 8 bases outside the gene matches. The CDR3 is 16 residues long. Germline loops: CDR1 LNHNV, CDR2 YYDKDF (reference sequence). CDR3 in amino acids: CATSRLSGLNTGELFF. In DNA form, the CDR3 reads TGTGCCACCAGCCGCCTTAGCGGGCTAAACACCGGGGAGCTGTTTTTT.

This chain links TRBV20-1 with TRBJ1-5; D is undetermined. CDR3 length: 13 residues. CDR1 is DFQATT and CDR2 is SNEGSKA in the germline V gene (reference sequence). V dropped 4 bases and J dropped 4 bases, with 11 bases sitting between them. CDR3 bases: TGCAGTGCTACTGGGTACCGAAATCAGCCCCAGCATTTT. Amino acid sequence: CSATGYRNQPQHF.

In this sample, this clonotype turned up a few times. The rearrangement joins TRBV18 to TRBJ1-2, with a weak D call TRBD1 (5 bases). Germline values: CDR1 KGHSH, CDR2 LQKENI. Trimming pared 4 bases from V and 4 bases from J, leaving 19 bases between. The CDR3 has 16 amino acids. As DNA, the CDR3 is TGTGCCAGCTCACGGGGTAAACGGGACGGACCCTATGGCTACACCTTC. It encodes CASSRGKRDGPYGYTF.

This sequence joins TRBV7-3 and TRBJ1-5; 7 positions agree with TRBD1. Germline V gene data show CDR1 as SGHTA and CDR2 as FQGTGA. Trimming at V came to 3 bases and at J to 5 bases, leaving 19 bases not matched to a gene. The CDR3 has 19 amino acids. CDR3 in DNA: TGTGCCAGCAGCTTCCCCAGTCTGTTCCGTGACAGGGTAGATCAGCCCCAGCATTTT. This encodes CASSFPSLFRDRVDQPQHF.

The J gene is TRBJ2-5, the V gene TRBV12-3 or TRBV12-4; 13 bases fit TRBD2. This CDR3 spans 19 amino acids. J gave up 4 bases and V 8 bases, and 19 bases lay outside the gene matches. The chain's CDR3 is CASRSRTSGSTPGGETQYF. In DNA, the CDR3 is TGTGCCAGCCGTTCCCGGACTAGCGGGAGTACCCCGGGGGGAGAGACCCAGTACTTC.

This clonotype was observed once. The genes are TRBV27 and TRBJ2-1, with D perhaps matching TRBD1 (5 bases). The CDR3 length is 13 residues. CDR1 MNHEY and CDR2 SMNVEV come from the germline V gene (reference sequence). V dropped 5 bases and J dropped 6 bases, with 11 bases sitting between them. The DNA for the CDR3 is TGTGCCAGCAGTGGAAGCAGGGCCAATGAGCAGTTCTTC. Protein product: CASSGSRANEQFF.

This chain links TRBV12-3 or TRBV12-4 with TRBJ2-1; 7 bases map to TRBD1. With V trimmed by 6 bases and J by 4 bases, 18 bases remained unmatched. The CDR3 covers 18 residues. The CDR3 DNA follows: TGTGCCAGCAGGCCGTCCTTTTCTAGGGGGCAATTTTACAATGAGCAGTTCTTC. Encoded protein: CASRPSFSRGQFYNEQFF.